What follows is one T cell receptor (beta chain) and its context. Its target is not known. This entry is derived from a study of T-cell reconstitution after alpha-beta-depleted transplantation in children. Notes on the study in general: Hyperexpanded clones declined; after one year, newly produced T cells mostly supplied diversity. In some patients, recipient T cells and intrathymic progenitors surviving conditioning explained high day-60 diversity.

Library preparation (for TCRbeta) was performed with unique molecular identifiers. TCRdb reprocessed the PCR reads with MiXCR, giving one entry per CDR3 protein. The data contain 100,000 or so distinct CDR3 sequences, over 6% of them seen just once; the ten biggest clones take up approximately 16%. Germline CDR1 is SGHVS and CDR2 is FQNEAQ. V gave up 2 bases and J gave up 0 bases; unmatched junction bases: 5. This CDR3 is built from 17 residues. V is TRBV7-8 and J is TRBJ2-3; 10 positions match TRBD2. The sequences come from PBMCs, collected before TCRalphabeta/CD19-depleted stem cell transplant. This sequence was found in a boy aged 2-15 years with acute lymphoblastic leukemia, due to receive a stem cell transplant. CDR3 loop: CASSLYGLAVSTDTQYF. In nucleotides, the CDR3 is TGTGCCAGCAGCTTATACGGACTAGCGGTTAGCACAGATACGCAGTATTTT.